Each of the 13 T cell receptor beta chains below was sequenced from the same sample in a study of T cells in Graves' hyperthyroidism and ophthalmopathy. RNA transcripts served as the template for amplifying TCR beta CDR3 regions. A set of HTBI primers served as the primers for a first-round RT-PCR of the TCR CDR3. TCRdb reprocessed the multiplex PCR reads via MiXCR and lists one record per CDR3 protein. The sample contains 450,000 to 550,000 distinct CDR3 sequences, around a quarter of which appear only once. The sample taken for sequencing was blood. The receptor source for this set is a woman aged 25 to 39 with Graves' ophthalmopathy.

This clonotype has at least ten counts. The V gene is TRBV7-9, the J gene TRBJ1-3, with D possibly being TRBD1 (6 bases). The germline V gene encodes CDR1 SEHNR and CDR2 FQNEAQ (reference sequence). V gave up 2 bases and J gave up 2 bases, with 10 bases separating them. This CDR3 comprises 15 residues. The CDR3 loop is CASSLSWGPGNTIYF. CDR3 DNA sequence: TGTGCCAGCAGCTTAAGTTGGGGGCCTGGAAACACCATATATTTT.

The V gene is TRBV20-1, the J gene TRBJ1-5; D may be TRBD1 (6 bases). CDR1 is DFQATT and CDR2 is SNEGSKA in the germline V gene (reference sequence). Between the trimmed V and J ends, which lost 3 bases and 6 bases, there was a span of 15 bases. This CDR3 is 14 amino acids long. For the CDR3, the DNA is TGCAGTGCTAGTCCTCAGGGGAGAGGTCAGCCCCAGCATTTT. Protein product: CSASPQGRGQPQHF.

This clonotype has more than one count but fewer than ten. The chain carries TRBV12-3 or TRBV12-4 and TRBJ1-2; the D is unclear. The CDR3 loop spans 13 amino acids. Trimming pared 1 base from V and 3 bases from J, leaving 6 bases between. CDR3: CASSLGVYYGYTF. CDR3 coding DNA: TGTGCCAGCAGTTTAGGAGTCTACTATGGCTACACCTTC.

This clonotype has a count of ten or more. The chain is built from TRBV11-2 and TRBJ2-5, with TRBD2 matching over 9 bases. The CDR3 contains 16 residues. V trimming: 0 bases; J trimming: 2 bases; junction bases outside the gene matches: 4. Germline V CDR1 and CDR2: SGHAT, FQNNGV. The CDR3 is CASSLDLAGDQETQYF. CDR3 nucleotide sequence: TGTGCCAGCAGCTTAGATTTAGCGGGGGATCAAGAGACCCAGTACTTC.

This clonotype showed up just a few times. DNA of the CDR3: TGTGCCAGCAGCCAAGAAAAACCGGGACAGGAGAACACCGGGGAGCTGTTTTTT. Protein: CASSQEKPGQENTGELFF. V and J are TRBV14 and TRBJ2-2; TRBD1 aligns across 8 bases. The CDR3 length is 18 residues. The germline V gene encodes CDR1 SGHDN and CDR2 FVKESK. The ends lost 0 bases at V and 1 base at J; junction bases unmatched: 7.

The V gene is TRBV6-1, the J gene TRBJ2-5, with a tentative D call TRBD1 (6 bases). V was cut by 6 bases and J by 1 base, with 12 bases left in between. Germline CDR1 MNHNS, CDR2 SASEGT. The length of the CDR3 is 14 residues. The CDR3 DNA reads as TGTGCCAGCAGGGACAGAAACCGCCAAGAGACCCAGTACTTC. This gives the protein CASRDRNRQETQYF.

This clonotype was seen ten or more times. This chain joins TRBV27 and TRBJ2-7; D not resolved. Germline loops: CDR1 MNHEY, CDR2 SMNVEV (reference sequence). The CDR3 covers 15 residues. V lost 0 bases, J lost 1 base, and 10 bases lay in between. CDR3 in amino acids: CASSLSGLLSYEQYF. CDR3 nucleotides: TGTGCCAGCAGTTTATCCGGCCTTTTGTCCTACGAGCAGTACTTC.

This clonotype appeared many times. This chain's CDR3 is CASSQVGQGFRGYTF. The CDR3 nucleotides are TGCGCCAGCAGCCAAGTGGGACAGGGGTTTCGTGGCTACACCTTC. V gene TRBV4-1 combines with J gene TRBJ1-2; 10 nucleotides match TRBD1. Trimming cost V 1 base and J 7 bases; bases outside gene matches: 6. The CDR3 is 15 residues long. CDR1 MGHRA and CDR2 YSYEKL come from the germline V gene.

This sequence joins TRBV11-2 and TRBJ1-1, with D uncertain. There are 16 residues in the CDR3. The germline V gene encodes CDR1 SGHAT and CDR2 FQNNGV. Trimming pared 5 bases from V and 2 bases from J, leaving 18 bases between. The CDR3 loop is CASSPFETGGNTEAFF. Here the CDR3 DNA reads TGTGCCAGCAGCCCTTTCGAGACGGGAGGTAACACTGAAGCTTTCTTT. The full variable domain, completed using reference TRBV11-2 and TRBJ1-1, is EAGVAQSPRYKIIEKRQSVAFWCNPISGHATLYWYQQILGQGPKLLIQFQNNGVVDDSQLPKDRFSAERLKGVDSTLKIQPAKLEDSAVYLCASSPFETGGNTEAFFGQGTRLTVV.

This clonotype has only a few counts. This chain joins TRBV6-1 and TRBJ1-5; D gene uncertain. The CDR3 covers 13 residues. Germline V gene lookup returns CDR1 MNHNS and CDR2 SASEGT. Trimming stripped 3 bases from V and 6 bases from J, with 9 bases between. The CDR3 DNA follows: TGTGCCAGCAGTGAGTACCCGGGTCAGCCCCAGCATTTT. This codes for CASSEYPGQPQHF.

To note about this clonotype: A much larger clone lies a single base off, so this may be a read error. This is likely a read error, given that the CDR3 carries no conserved phenylalanine or tryptophan at its end. This chain connects TRBV6-2 or TRBV6-3 to TRBJ1-2; 8 nucleotides agree with TRBD1. Trimming removed 6 bases from V and 0 bases from J; junction bases left unmatched: 9. This CDR3 is 16 amino acids long. CDR1 and CDR2 from the germline V gene are MNHEY and SVGEGT. The CDR3 region is CASRKPGGAPNYGYTY. CDR3 DNA: TGTGCCAGCAGGAAACCAGGGGGCGCCCCTAACTATGGCTACACCTAC.

This clonotype was seen many times. The V and J genes are TRBV15 and TRBJ1-2; D remains ambiguous. V shed 5 bases and J shed 4 bases, with 8 bases lying between them. The CDR3 consists of 12 residues. The germline V gene encodes CDR1 LNHNV and CDR2 YYDKDF (reference sequence). This chain's CDR3 is CATSRATYGYTF. CDR3 in DNA: TGTGCCACCAGCCGGGCGACCTATGGCTACACCTTC.

In its sample, this clonotype was seen many times. V usage is TRBV12-3 or TRBV12-4 and J usage is TRBJ1-2; 7 positions match TRBD1. This CDR3 has 14 residues. The junction had 6 bases not matched to a gene; V was cut back by 3 bases and J by 5 bases. The CDR3: CASSFMGQSYGYTF. In DNA, the CDR3 is TGTGCCAGCAGTTTTATGGGACAGTCTTATGGCTACACCTTC.